This T cell receptor (beta chain) was identified in a study of lymphopenia after photon versus proton radiotherapy. In germline, CDR1 is SQVTM, CDR2 ANQGSEA. The CDR3 contains 16 residues. The V gene end was trimmed by 4 bases and the J gene end by 0 bases; junction bases not matched to a gene: 8. Here immunoSEQ multiplex PCR was the method, and the copy in TCRdb shows in-frame clones only, minus some. The top ten clones hold 20% to 25% of a sample with 35,000 to 50,000 clones, roughly four fifths of them seen once. On this clone: What it binds is unknown.

General study results and limits: Relative stability marked proton patients; photon patients lost diversity and naive cells. Survival link was tested only in deceased patients; proton benefit remains a possibility. Post-nadir diversity loss with photons came from oligoclonal expansion, particularly CD8+ Temra cells.

The clonotype comes from a woman aged 70-85 years with pancreatic cancer. The V and J genes are TRBV29-1 and TRBJ2-3; 9 bases map to TRBD2. The material sequenced was peripheral blood, taken from a patient treated with proton-based radiotherapy. This CDR3 is CSVAGLTSGSTDTQYF. CDR3 nucleotide sequence: TGCAGCGTTGCGGGCCTAACTAGCGGGAGCACAGATACGCAGTATTTT.